This T cell receptor beta chain emerged from a study of blood T cells in healthy people across ages. This CDR3 has 11 amino acids. CDR1 SQVTM and CDR2 ANQGSEA come from the germline V gene. V lost 4 bases and J 12 bases, leaving 13 bases between the germline ends. PCR was performed a second time for about 6 to 12 cycles using a sample-barcoded 5' primer and a J-beta primer mix. MiXCR, run by TCRdb on the 5' RACE reads, gives a single entry per CDR3 protein. The sample contains fewer than 2,000,000 distinct CDR3 sequences, more than 35% of which appear only once. Findings of the study overall: With donor CMV status unknown, expanded clonotype changes were possibly confounded.

This clonotype was counted a few times. No antigen is known for it. The chain combines TRBV29-1 with TRBJ2-1, with D possibly called TRBD1 or TRBD2 (5 bases each). The sample comprised blood. The source of this sequence is a human donor in good health. The DNA of the CDR3 is TGCAGCGTTGGGGACGACAGCGGGCAGTTCTTC. Amino acid sequence: CSVGDDSGQFF.